A selection of T cell receptor beta chains follows, all from one sample in a study of blood T cell repertoires in COVID-19. Method: immunoSEQ multiplex PCR; TCRdb's copy keeps in-frame clones and lacks some. The sample lists some 220,000 clones, around 81% occurring once. The sample comprised peripheral blood. The receptors here all came from a woman aged 70 to 79 with acute or convalescent COVID-19. Both conserved end residues are part of each CDR3. The D gene is left open where the match is weak. A row's size may be missing; if present it is once, few, many or a size class.

DNA	CDR3	D	V	size	J
TGTGCCAGCAGCTTAGCGGTCGGGACAGGCTGGAGGGAGCTGTTTTTT	CASSLAVGTGWRELFF	TRBD1	TRBV7-2	NA	TRBJ2-2
TGTGCCAGCAGCGCCCCGGGATTTTACAATGAGCAGTTCTTC	CASSAPGFYNEQFF	NA	TRBV9	NA	TRBJ2-1
TGTGCCAGCAGCCAAGAGGCAGTTTGGCTGAATAGCACAGATACGCAGTATTTT	CASSQEAVWLNSTDTQYF	NA	TRBV3-1/TRBV3-2	NA	TRBJ2-3
TGTGCCATTGGAGAGGAGACCCAGTACTTC	CAIGEETQYF	NA	TRBV7-7	NA	TRBJ2-5
TGCGCCAGCGGCGAGGTAGCGGGTTACAATGAGCAGTTCTTC	CASGEVAGYNEQFF	TRBD2	TRBV4-3	many	TRBJ2-1
TGTGCCAGTAGTTATCAAAGGGGGCCCCAGCATTTT	CASSYQRGPQHF	NA	TRBV19	NA	TRBJ1-5
TGTGCCAGCAGCTTACTCTCGGGACAGGATAAAAACATTCAGTACTTC	CASSLLSGQDKNIQYF	TRBD1	TRBV7-9	few	TRBJ2-4
TGTGCCAGCAGTGAAAGGGGGGGCACTGAAGCTTTCTTT	CASSERGGTEAFF	NA	TRBV2	NA	TRBJ1-1
TGCAGTGCTAGTAGGACTGGAGGCAATCAGCCCCAGCATTTT	CSASRTGGNQPQHF	NA	TRBV20-1	NA	TRBJ1-5
TGTGCCAGCAGCTTGGCCAAGGGGGTTTCCTCCTACGAGCAGTACTTC	CASSLAKGVSSYEQYF	NA	TRBV5-6	NA	TRBJ2-7
TGCGCCAGCAGCTTGGCCGAGAGGGCCTCTAATTCACCCCTCCACTTT	CASSLAERASNSPLHF	NA	TRBV5-1	NA	TRBJ1-6
TGTGCCAGCAGCTTAGACGGGATCTACACTGAAGCTTTCTTT	CASSLDGIYTEAFF	NA	TRBV7-9	NA	TRBJ1-1
TGTGCCAGTAGTGTCGCCGGGGGTGCCACTGAAGCTTTCTTT	CASSVAGGATEAFF	NA	TRBV19	NA	TRBJ1-1
TGCGCCAGCAGTCCGGGACAGTCCTCCAATCAGCCCCAGCATTTT	CASSPGQSSNQPQHF	TRBD1	TRBV10-2	few	TRBJ1-5
TGTGCCACCCGACAGGGCCCGAATTCACCCCTCCACTTT	CATRQGPNSPLHF	TRBD1	TRBV2	NA	TRBJ1-6
TGTGCCAGCAGCCTCGGGACAGGGCGATCGGGTGAGCAGTACTTC	CASSLGTGRSGEQYF	TRBD1	TRBV7-2	NA	TRBJ2-7
TGTGCCAGCGGGCGATCCGGACACTCGGGGGCAACTAATGAAAAACTGTTTTTT	CASGRSGHSGATNEKLFF	NA	TRBV21-1	NA	TRBJ1-4
TGTGCCAGCAGTACACAGGGGGTTAGTCAGCCCCAGCATTTT	CASSTQGVSQPQHF	TRBD1	TRBV6-5	few	TRBJ1-5
TGTGCCAGCAGTGAGTTCTCGAACACCGGGGAGCTGTTTTTT	CASSEFSNTGELFF	NA	TRBV6-1	NA	TRBJ2-2
TGTGCCAGCAGCGAAGGGGGGGGAATGGGGTCAAATAACTATGGCTACACCTTC	CASSEGGGMGSNNYGYTF	NA	TRBV6-1	NA	TRBJ1-2
TGCGCCAGCAGCCTCCGGGACAGCTTGTTGAGGGAAGCTTTCTTT	CASSLRDSLLREAFF	TRBD1	TRBV5-1	few	TRBJ1-1
TGTGCCAGCAGTGGGACAGGGGTTAGAAACACCATATATTTT	CASSGTGVRNTIYF	TRBD1	TRBV6-1	NA	TRBJ1-3
TGTGCCAGCAGTGACGCACAGGCCCAAGAGACCCAGTACTTC	CASSDAQAQETQYF	NA	TRBV6-4	few	TRBJ2-5
TGTGCCAGCAGTAGGGGACAGGTTTACACAGATACGCAGTATTTT	CASSRGQVYTDTQYF	TRBD1	TRBV5-6	NA	TRBJ2-3
TGTGCCAGCAGCGTACTAGCAGGGGGAAGGACCCAGTACTTC	CASSVLAGGRTQYF	NA	TRBV6-5	NA	TRBJ2-5
TGTGCCAGCAGCTCTACAGGGATGAGGACTGAAGCTTTCTTT	CASSSTGMRTEAFF	NA	TRBV11-2	NA	TRBJ1-1
TGTGCCAGCAGCTTAGATGCAGGGTACGAGCAGTACTTC	CASSLDAGYEQYF	NA	TRBV7-2	NA	TRBJ2-7
TGTGCCAGCAGCCCGGGGAGGGTGGATACGCAGTATTTT	CASSPGRVDTQYF	TRBD2	TRBV7-2	NA	TRBJ2-3
TGTGCCTGGACTTCATCATCGAGACAGGGGGTACGGTATGGCTACACCTTC	CAWTSSSRQGVRYGYTF	TRBD1	TRBV30	NA	TRBJ1-2
TGTGCCAGCAGCCCCCACGAGGCTCCGAACACTGAAGCTTTCTTT	CASSPHEAPNTEAFF	NA	TRBV3-1/TRBV3-2	NA	TRBJ1-1